The next 7 T cell receptor beta chains were all read from a single sample in a study (dated by TCRdb to between 2015 and 2017). The library relied on 5' RACE. The sequencing machine was an Illumina MiSeq. TCRdb redid the processing of the public reads, applying fastp at Q25 and MiXCR, and retained in-frame beta chains. Identical CDR3 proteins give one entry, which carries the most common genes and DNA. A total of roughly 52,000 distinct CDR3 sequences appear in this sample, 15% to 20% of them only once. Jointly, the top ten make up about 2.1% of the sample. Material: naive CD4+ T cells sorted from blood. The cell subset or site label corresponds to: naive CD4+ T cells, CD4+CD45RA+CD25-. These TCRs come from a female donor with breast cancer.

This sequence joins TRBV18 and TRBJ2-5; D is ambiguous. The CDR3 sequence is 12 residues long. V was trimmed by 6 bases and J by 5 bases, leaving 10 bases between them. Germline values: CDR1 KGHSH, CDR2 LQKENI. In nucleotides, the CDR3 is TGTGCCAGCTCGTCAATTCGGGAGACCCAGTACTTC. The encoded protein is CASSSIRETQYF. The whole variable domain, remainder taken from reference TRBV18 and TRBJ2-5, is NAGVMQNPRHLVRRRGQEARLRCSPMKGHSHVYWYRQLPEEGLKFMVYLQKENIIDESGMPKERFSAEFPKEGPSILRIQQVVRGDSAAYFCASSSIRETQYFGPGTRLLVL.

This clonotype appeared many times. V is TRBV11-1 and J is TRBJ2-7; possible D gene TRBD2, 5 bases. Germline CDR1 SGHAT, CDR2 FQDESV (reference sequence). The length of the CDR3 is 15 residues. The V end lost 5 bases, the J end lost 7 bases, and 21 bases lay between the germline ends. The CDR3 sequence is CASSRLPVRLREQYF. The CDR3 DNA sequence: TGTGCCAGCAGCAGACTACCCGTACGTTTGAGGGAGCAGTACTTC.

As for this clonotype: Sequence at one end of the junction differs from germline and may be a read error. The CDR3 loop reads CASGLQITSEETQYF. CDR3 DNA: TGTGCCAGCGGCTTACAGATTACTAGTGAGGAGACCCAGTACTTC. The chain uses TRBV7-2 and TRBJ2-5, with D tentatively TRBD2 (5 bases). CDR1 is SGHTA and CDR2 is FQGNSA in the germline V gene. CDR3 length: 15 residues.

This clonotype was seen more than once but under ten times. The J gene is TRBJ2-1, the V gene TRBV6-1; TRBD2 agrees at 7 bases. Looked up from germline, CDR1 is MNHNS and CDR2 is SASEGT. V shed 6 bases, J shed 10 bases, and the junction held 9 bases outside the gene matches. CDR3 size: 13 residues. CDR3 residues: CASSPRLANEQFF. CDR3 sequence (DNA): TGTGCCAGCAGCCCTCGACTAGCTAACGAGCAGTTCTTC.

This clonotype appeared a few times. The chain employs TRBV6-1 and TRBJ2-4; 12 bases are shared with TRBD1. CDR3 length: 16 amino acids. V lost 7 bases and J lost 1; bases outside the gene matches: 5. The germline V gene encodes CDR1 MNHNS and CDR2 SASEGT. CDR3 in DNA: TGTGCCAGCATGGGACAGGGGGCGCTTGCCAAAAACATTCAGTACTTC. Protein product: CASMGQGALAKNIQYF.

This clonotype was seen at least ten times. The rearrangement links TRBV12-3 or TRBV12-4 to TRBJ2-3; 7 bases fit TRBD1. The CDR3 covers 15 residues. Germline trimming cut 4 bases from V and 6 bases from J; bases unmatched to any gene: 10. This CDR3 reads CASSSSTGTLDTQYF. The CDR3, as DNA: TGTGCCAGCAGTTCCTCGACAGGGACCTTGGATACGCAGTATTTT.

This clonotype was counted between two and nine times. The rearrangement links TRBV4-2 to TRBJ2-1; 11 bases fit TRBD2. V shed 1 base and J 6 bases; nucleotides not matched to a gene: 8. CDR1 and CDR2 from the germline V gene are LGHNA and YNFKEQ. The CDR3 sequence is 17 residues long. CDR3 protein: CASSQAPGTSGSNEQFF. CDR3 in DNA: TGTGCCAGCAGCCAAGCACCGGGTACTAGCGGGAGCAATGAGCAGTTCTTC.